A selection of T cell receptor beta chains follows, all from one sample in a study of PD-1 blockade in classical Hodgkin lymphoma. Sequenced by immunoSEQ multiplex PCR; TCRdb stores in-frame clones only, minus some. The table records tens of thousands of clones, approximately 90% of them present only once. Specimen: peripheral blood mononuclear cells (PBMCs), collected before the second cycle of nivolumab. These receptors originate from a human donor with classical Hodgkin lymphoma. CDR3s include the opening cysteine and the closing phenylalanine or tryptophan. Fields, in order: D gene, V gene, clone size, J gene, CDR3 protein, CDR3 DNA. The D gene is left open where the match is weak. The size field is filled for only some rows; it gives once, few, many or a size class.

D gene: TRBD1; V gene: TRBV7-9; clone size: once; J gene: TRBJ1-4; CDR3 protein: CASSPSGDRGNEKLFF; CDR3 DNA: TGTGCCAGCAGCCCCAGCGGGGACAGGGGTAATGAAAAACTGTTTTTT
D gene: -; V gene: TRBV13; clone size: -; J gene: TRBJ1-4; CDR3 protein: CASSSRASNEKLFF; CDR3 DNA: TGTGCCAGCAGCTCCAGAGCCTCTAATGAAAAACTGTTTTTT
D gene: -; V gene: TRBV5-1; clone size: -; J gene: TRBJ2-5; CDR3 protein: CASSLQGGETQYF; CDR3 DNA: TGCGCCAGCAGCTTGCAGGGTGGAGAGACCCAGTACTTC
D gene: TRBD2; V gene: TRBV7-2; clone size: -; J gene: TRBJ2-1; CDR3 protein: CASSLVVGLVSGEQFF; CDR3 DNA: TGTGCCAGCAGCTTAGTGGTCGGACTAGTTTCTGGTGAGCAGTTCTTC
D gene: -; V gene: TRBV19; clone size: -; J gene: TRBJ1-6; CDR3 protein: CASSKSGGSPLHF; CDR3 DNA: TGTGCCAGTAGCAAGAGCGGGGGCTCACCCCTCCACTTT
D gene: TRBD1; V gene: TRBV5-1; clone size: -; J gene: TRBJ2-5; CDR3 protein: CASRPDRGRQETQYF; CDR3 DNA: TGCGCCAGCAGACCGGACAGGGGGCGTCAAGAGACCCAGTACTTC
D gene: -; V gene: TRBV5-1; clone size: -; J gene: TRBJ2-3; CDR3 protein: CASSSQGTDTQYF; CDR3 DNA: TGCGCCAGCAGCTCCCAGGGCACAGATACGCAGTATTTT
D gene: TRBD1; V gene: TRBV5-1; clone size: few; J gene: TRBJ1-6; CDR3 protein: CASSTGQGDNSPLHF; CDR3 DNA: TGCGCCAGCAGCACGGGACAGGGGGATAATTCACCCCTCCACTTT
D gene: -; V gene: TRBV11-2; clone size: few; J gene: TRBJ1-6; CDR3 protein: CASSSRISPLHF; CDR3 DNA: TGTGCCAGCAGCTCGAGGATATCACCCCTCCACTTT
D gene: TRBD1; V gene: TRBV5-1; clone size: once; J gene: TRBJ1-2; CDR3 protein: CASSLTVGQYGYTF; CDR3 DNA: TGCGCCAGCAGCTTGACGGTGGGACAGTATGGCTACACCTTC
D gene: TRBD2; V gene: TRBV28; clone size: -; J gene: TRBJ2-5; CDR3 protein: CASRFAGGMETQYF; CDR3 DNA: TGTGCCAGCAGGTTTGCGGGGGGGATGGAGACCCAGTACTTC
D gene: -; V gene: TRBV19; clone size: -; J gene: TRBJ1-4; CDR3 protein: CASSLRQAGGEKLFF; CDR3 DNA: TGTGCCAGTAGTCTCAGACAGGCCGGTGGGGAAAAACTGTTTTTT
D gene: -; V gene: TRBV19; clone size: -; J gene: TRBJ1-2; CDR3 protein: CASSKADPYGYTF; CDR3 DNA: TGTGCCAGTAGTAAGGCAGATCCCTATGGCTACACCTTC